The source of this T cell receptor beta chain is a study of T cell repertoires in cytomegalovirus infection. For the study at large: An indication of both CMV infection and matching HLA type came from public TCR beta signatures.

V was clipped by 0 bases and J by 7 bases; unmatched bases: 6. The CDR3 is 16 residues long. The germline V gene encodes CDR1 SGHVS and CDR2 FNYEAQ. TCRdb re-called the reads through MiXCR, storing one row per CDR3 protein. The data show around 210,000 distinct CDR3 sequences, around 6.2% seen once. Study-wide findings and caveats: Predominance within the ex vivo response was attributable to HLA-C-restricted CMV-specific TCR beta clonotypes. Frequencies of public TCR beta families were cumulated, and this identified carriers of CMV plus the relevant HLA.

This clonotype was seen repeatedly, ten times or more. Antigen: not known. The rearrangement uses TRBV7-6 and TRBJ1-6, with TRBD1 matching 7 bases. The sequence derives from a human donor in good health (CMV status not recorded). Some clones in this sample may be carry-over from other donors' samples. The sample comprised PBMCs. DNA of the CDR3: TGTGCCAGCAGCTTAGCGGCAGGGGGGACCAATTCACCCCTCCACTTT. Translating gives CASSLAAGGTNSPLHF.